This entry lists 2 T cell receptor beta chains sequenced from one sample in a study of CD8 T cells in ankylosing spondylitis. TCRdb analysed the 5' RACE reads with MiXCR anew, one entry per CDR3 protein. The sample contains about 220,000 distinct CDR3 sequences, approximately 7.3% of which appear only once. Study-wide results and caveats: It appeared that ankylosing spondylitis blood was characterized by a TCR beta motif of under ten highly homologous variants.

No antigen is known for these receptors. Specimen: blood, either unsorted or a sorted T cell fraction (not recorded which). Receptors were obtained from a male donor with ankylosing spondylitis.

In this sample, this clonotype turned up many times. The genes are TRBV29-1 and TRBJ2-5; tentatively, D is TRBD1 (5 bases). This CDR3 comprises 17 residues. Trimming shortened V by 0 bases and J by 5 bases, and 22 bases separated the two germline ends. Germline V lookup: CDR1 SQVTM, CDR2 ANQGSEA. DNA for the CDR3: TGCAGCGTTGAAGATCTGTTTTTTCGACAGCCAGGCGAGACCCAGTACTTC. It specifies CSVEDLFFRQPGETQYF.

This clonotype was recorded many times. Written as DNA, the CDR3 is TGTGCCAGCAGAGAACCACGAGAGGAGACCCAGTACTTC. Its translation is CASREPREETQYF. V is TRBV11-2 and J is TRBJ2-5; D call uncertain. CDR1 is SGHAT, CDR2 FQNNGV, per germline. V was cut by 6 bases and J by 5 bases, with 13 bases left in between. The CDR3 covers 13 residues.